This paragraph reports one T cell receptor (beta chain). Its antigen is unidentified. Repertoires were generated with immunoSEQ multiplex PCR, while TCRdb's copy carries only in-frame clones and drops some. The sample has 25,000 to 35,000 clones, roughly 90% seen once; the top ten hold roughly a tenth. This sample was taken from a study of OX40 agonist ivuxolimab in advanced cancers. At the level of the study: The drug used for patients, ivuxolimab, was an agonistic anti-OX40 (CD134) antibody.

Findings and caveats of the study: Certain nonresponders likewise exhibited a low normalized T-cell clonal expansion. CD8+ T cells showed, on average, more clonal expansion than CD4+ cells. Both CD4+ and CD8+ T cell populations in blood had undergone clonal expansion by week 6 at 0.1 to 3.0 mg/kg.

The germline V and J ends were trimmed by 0 bases and 4 bases, with 11 bases remaining between them. Germline V lookup: CDR1 SGHDT, CDR2 YYEEEE. This CDR3 spans 15 amino acids. The receptor was derived from an adult with an advanced solid tumor such as melanoma, head and neck, liver or kidney cancer. The genes are TRBV5-6 and TRBJ1-5; D remains unclear. The material was CD4+ or CD8+ T cells sorted from blood, obtained in a trial of the OX40 agonist ivuxolimab. The CDR3, as DNA: TGTGCCAGCAGCTTGGCGGGAGGGTCGAATCAGCCCCAGCATTTT. Translating gives CASSLAGGSNQPQHF.